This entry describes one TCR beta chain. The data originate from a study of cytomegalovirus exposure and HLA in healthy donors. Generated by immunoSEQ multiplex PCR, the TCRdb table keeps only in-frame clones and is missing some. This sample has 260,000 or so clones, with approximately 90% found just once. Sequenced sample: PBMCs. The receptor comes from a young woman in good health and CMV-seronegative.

This chain's CDR3 is CASSLDSQETQYF. As DNA, the CDR3 is TGTGCCAGCAGCTTGGACAGCCAAGAGACCCAGTACTTC. The chain has TRBV5-4 and TRBJ2-5; D gene unclear. Per germline, CDR1 SGHNT and CDR2 YYREEE (reference sequence). The V end was cut by 0 bases, the J end by 1 base, with 4 bases between. This CDR3 contains 13 residues.